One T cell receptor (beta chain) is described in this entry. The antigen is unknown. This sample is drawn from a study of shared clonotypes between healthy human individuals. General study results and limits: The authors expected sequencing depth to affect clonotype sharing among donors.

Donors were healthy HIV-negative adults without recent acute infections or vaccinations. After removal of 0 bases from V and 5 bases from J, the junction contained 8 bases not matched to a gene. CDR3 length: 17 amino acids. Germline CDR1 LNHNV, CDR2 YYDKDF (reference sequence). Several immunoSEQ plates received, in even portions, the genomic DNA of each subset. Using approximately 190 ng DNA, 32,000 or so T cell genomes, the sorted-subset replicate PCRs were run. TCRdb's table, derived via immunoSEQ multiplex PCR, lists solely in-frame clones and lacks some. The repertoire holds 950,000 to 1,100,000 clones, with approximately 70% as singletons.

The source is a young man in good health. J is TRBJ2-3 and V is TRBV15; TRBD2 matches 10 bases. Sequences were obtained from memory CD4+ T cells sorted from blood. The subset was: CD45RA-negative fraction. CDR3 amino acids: CATSRDWLAGAVDTQYF. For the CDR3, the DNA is TGTGCCACCAGCAGAGATTGGCTAGCGGGAGCGGTAGATACGCAGTATTTT.